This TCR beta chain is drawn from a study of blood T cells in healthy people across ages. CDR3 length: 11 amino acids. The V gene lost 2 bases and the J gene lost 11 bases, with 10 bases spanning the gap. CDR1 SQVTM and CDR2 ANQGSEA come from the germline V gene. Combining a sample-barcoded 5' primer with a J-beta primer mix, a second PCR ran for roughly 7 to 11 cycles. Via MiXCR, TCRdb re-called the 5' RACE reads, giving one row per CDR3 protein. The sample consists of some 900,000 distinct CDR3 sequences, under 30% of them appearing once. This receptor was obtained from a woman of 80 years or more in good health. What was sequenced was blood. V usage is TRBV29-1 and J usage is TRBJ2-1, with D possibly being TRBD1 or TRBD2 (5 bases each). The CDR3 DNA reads TGCAGCGTTGAACGGGGCGGAAAGCAGTTCTTC. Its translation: CSVERGGKQFF.